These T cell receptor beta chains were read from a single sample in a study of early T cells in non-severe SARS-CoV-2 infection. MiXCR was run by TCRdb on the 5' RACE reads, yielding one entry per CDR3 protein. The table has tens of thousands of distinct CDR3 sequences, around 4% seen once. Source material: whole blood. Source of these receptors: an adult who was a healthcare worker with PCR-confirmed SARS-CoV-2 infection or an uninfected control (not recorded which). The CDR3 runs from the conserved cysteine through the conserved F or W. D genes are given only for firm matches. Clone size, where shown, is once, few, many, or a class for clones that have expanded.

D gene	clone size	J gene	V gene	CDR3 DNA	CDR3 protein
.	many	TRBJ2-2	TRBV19	TGTGCCAGTGTCCCAGCGTCGGTGAACACCGGGGAGCTGTTTTTT	CASVPASVNTGELFF
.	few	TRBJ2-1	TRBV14	TGTGCCAGCAGCCAAACCAGCAGCTCCTACAATGAGCAGTTCTTC	CASSQTSSSYNEQFF
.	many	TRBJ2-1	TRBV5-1	TGCGCCAGCAGCTTGGACCCCTACAATGAGCAGTTCTTC	CASSLDPYNEQFF
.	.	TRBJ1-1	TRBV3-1	TGTGCCAGCAGCCAACGGGGCACTGAAGCTTTCTTT	CASSQRGTEAFF
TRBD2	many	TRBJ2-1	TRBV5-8	TGTGCCAGCAGGCGGCGGGCGGGAGGCGACTACAATGAGCAGTTCTTC	CASRRRAGGDYNEQFF
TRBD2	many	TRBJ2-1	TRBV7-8	TGTGCCAGCAGCTTGAAACGACTAGCGCAAACCTACAATGAGCAGTTCTTC	CASSLKRLAQTYNEQFF
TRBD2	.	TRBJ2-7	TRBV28	TGTGCCAGCACCCCCTCGGGACTATCCTCCTACGAGCAGTACTTC	CASTPSGLSSYEQYF
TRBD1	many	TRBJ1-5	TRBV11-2	TGTGCCAGCAGCTTAAGGACAGGGCTCAATCAGCCCCAGCATTTT	CASSLRTGLNQPQHF
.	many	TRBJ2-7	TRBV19	TGTGCCAGTAGCACCTCGATGCTTTCCTACGAGCAGTACTTC	CASSTSMLSYEQYF
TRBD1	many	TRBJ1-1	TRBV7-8	TGTGCCAGCAGCCATCAGGGGGAGGGTATCACTGAAGCCTTCTTT	CASSHQGEGITEAFF
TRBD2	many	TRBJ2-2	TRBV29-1	TGCAGCGTTGACGCGGGGGTCGCCGGGGAGCTGTTTTTT	CSVDAGVAGELFF
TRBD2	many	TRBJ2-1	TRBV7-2	TGTGCCAGCAGCGCACGGACGCTAGCGGGAGAATACTCTGAGCAGTTCTTC	CASSARTLAGEYSEQFF
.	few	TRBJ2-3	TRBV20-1	TGCAGTGCTAGAGAGAGCCCGGCAGATACGCAGTATTTT	CSARESPADTQYF
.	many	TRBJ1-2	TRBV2	TGTGCCAGCAGACTTGACGACGGACGCTATGGCTACACCTTC	CASRLDDGRYGYTF
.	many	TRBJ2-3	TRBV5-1	TGCGCCAGCAGCTTGTCCGACCTCACAGATACGCAGTATTTT	CASSLSDLTDTQYF
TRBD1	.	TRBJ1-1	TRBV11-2	TGTGCCAGCAGCCGGACAGGCGGGAACACTGAAGCTTTCTTT	CASSRTGGNTEAFF
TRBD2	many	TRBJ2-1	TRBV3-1	TGTGCCAGCAGCCAAGATATGAGACTAGCGGGACGCAATGAGCAGTTCTTC	CASSQDMRLAGRNEQFF
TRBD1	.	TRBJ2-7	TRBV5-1	TGCGCCAGCAGGCAACAGGGGGCCAGCTCCTACGAGCAGTACTTC	CASRQQGASSYEQYF
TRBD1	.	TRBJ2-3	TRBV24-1	TGTGCCACCAGCCCCCTTGGGACAGGGGTCGGGACAGATACGCAGTATTTT	CATSPLGTGVGTDTQYF
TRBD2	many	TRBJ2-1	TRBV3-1	TGTGCCAGCAGCCGAGGACTAGCGGGAGGCTCCTACAATGAGCAGTTCTTC	CASSRGLAGGSYNEQFF
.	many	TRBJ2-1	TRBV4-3	TGCGCCAGCAGCCGAACGAAGGGCCCTACACGGGAGCAGTTCTTC	CASSRTKGPTREQFF
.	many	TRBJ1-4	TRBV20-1	TGCAGTGCTTCCAATGAAAAACTGTTTTTT	CSASNEKLFF
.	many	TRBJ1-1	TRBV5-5	TGTGCCAGCAGCACCCGGGACATCACCCCACCGGGGACTGAAGCTTTCTTT	CASSTRDITPPGTEAFF
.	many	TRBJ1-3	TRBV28	TGTGCCAGCAGTAGCCCTACAGTACTATACGTAAACACCATATATTTT	CASSSPTVLYVNTIYF
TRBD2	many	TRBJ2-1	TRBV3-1	TGTGCCAGCAGCCAAGGGGTAGCGGGAGAGCAGTTCTTC	CASSQGVAGEQFF
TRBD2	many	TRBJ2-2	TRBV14	TGTGCCAGCAGCCTGATAGCGGGAGTGGGCACCGGGGAGCTGTTTTTT	CASSLIAGVGTGELFF
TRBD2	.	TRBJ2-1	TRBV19	TGTGCCAGTAGTACCCAGAGCGGGAGCTCCTACAATGAGCAGTTCTTC	CASSTQSGSSYNEQFF
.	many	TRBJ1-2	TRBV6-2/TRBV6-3	TGTGCCAGCAGTTACGCAGGCTTCTATGGCTACACCTTC	CASSYAGFYGYTF
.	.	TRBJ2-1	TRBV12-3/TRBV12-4	TGTGCCAGCAGTTCCTACAATGAGCAGTTCTTC	CASSSYNEQFF
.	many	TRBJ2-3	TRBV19	TGTGCCAGTAGTATCGGGTTTCCGGAGACAGATACGCAGTATTTT	CASSIGFPETDTQYF
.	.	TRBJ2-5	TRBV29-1	TGCAGCGAGACTGTCCAAGAGACCCAGTACTTC	CSETVQETQYF
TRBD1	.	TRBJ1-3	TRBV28	TGTGCCAGCAGTCCATCCGGGACAGCATTTCACACCATATATTTT	CASSPSGTAFHTIYF
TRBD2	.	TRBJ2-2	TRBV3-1	TGTGCCAGCAGTCCCGGGACTAGCTTAACCGGGGAGCTGTTTTTT	CASSPGTSLTGELFF
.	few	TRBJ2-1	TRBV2	TGTGCCAGCAGTGCCCAACAGGGAGGGTCGTACAATGAGCAGTTCTTC	CASSAQQGGSYNEQFF
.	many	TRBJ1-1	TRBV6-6	TGTGCCAGCAGGGAGGAATCCACTGAAGCTTTCTTT	CASREESTEAFF
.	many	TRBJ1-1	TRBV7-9	TGTGCCAGCAGCTTACACAGTTTAAACACTGAAGCTTTCTTT	CASSLHSLNTEAFF
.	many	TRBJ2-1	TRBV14	TGTGCCAGCAGCCAACAGATCTACAATGAGCAGTTCTTC	CASSQQIYNEQFF
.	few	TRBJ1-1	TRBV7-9	TGTGCCAGCAGCTTACAGAACACTGAAGCTTTCTTT	CASSLQNTEAFF
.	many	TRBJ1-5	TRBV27	TGTGCCAGCAGTTTCTTCGGTTATAGCAATCAGCCCCAGCATTTT	CASSFFGYSNQPQHF
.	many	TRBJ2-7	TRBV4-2	TGTGCCAGCAGCCAAGACGCCCGGGACTTACTCTACGAGCAGTACTTC	CASSQDARDLLYEQYF
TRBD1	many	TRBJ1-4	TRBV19	TGTGCCAGTGAGGACAGGTTTGAAGAAAAACTGTTTTTT	CASEDRFEEKLFF
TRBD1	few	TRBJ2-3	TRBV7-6	TGTGCCAGCAGCTTAATCGCGGGACAGGGGAAAATAGATACGCAGTATTTT	CASSLIAGQGKIDTQYF
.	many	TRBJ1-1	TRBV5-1	TGCGCCAGCAGCTTCGAATCGGTGAACACTGAAGCTTTCTTT	CASSFESVNTEAFF
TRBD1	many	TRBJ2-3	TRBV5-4	TGTGCCAGCAGCCCCCCGGGACAGGGAATGAATACGCAGTATTTT	CASSPPGQGMNTQYF
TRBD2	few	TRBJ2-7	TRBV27	TGTGCCAGCAGCCCGACTAGCGGGAAACCCGGGGAGCAGTACTTC	CASSPTSGKPGEQYF
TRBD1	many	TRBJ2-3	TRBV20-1	TGCAGTGCCACGACAGGGTACGAAGATACGCAGTATTTT	CSATTGYEDTQYF
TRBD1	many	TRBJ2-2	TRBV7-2	TGTGCCAGCCGCGGACAGGGATCAAGCACCGGGGAGCTTTTTTTT	CASRGQGSSTGELFF
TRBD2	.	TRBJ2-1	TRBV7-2	TGTGCCAGCAGCTTAGGGCGGGAGGTGTACAATGAGCAGTTCTTC	CASSLGREVYNEQFF
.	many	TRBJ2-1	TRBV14	TGTGCCAGCAGCCAAGAGGGACTGAGACCCGACAGGGCGCAGTTCTTC	CASSQEGLRPDRAQFF
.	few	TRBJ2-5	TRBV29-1	TGCAGCAAGTGGGAGGGGGTCGGAGAGACCCAGTACTTC	CSKWEGVGETQYF
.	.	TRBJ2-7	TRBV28	TGTGCCAGCAGTTCGATAAACCGAGAGACCTACGAGCAGTACTTC	CASSSINRETYEQYF
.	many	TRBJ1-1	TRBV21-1	TGTGCCAGCCCACTTCGGGACAGGGGGCGGACTGAAGCTTTCTTT	CASPLRDRGRTEAFF
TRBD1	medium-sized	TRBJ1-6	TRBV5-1	TGCGCCAGCAGCTCCGGACAGGGTTCTAATTCACCCCTCCACTTT	CASSSGQGSNSPLHF
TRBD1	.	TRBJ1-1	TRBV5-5	TGTGCCAGCAGCTTGGGGGACAACAGGGGGAAGACTGAAGCTTTCTTT	CASSLGDNRGKTEAFF
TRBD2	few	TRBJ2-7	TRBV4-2	TGTGCCAGCAGCCTTTTTGTGGGGACTAGCGCCTCCTACGAGCAGTACTTC	CASSLFVGTSASYEQYF
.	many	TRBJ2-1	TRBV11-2	TGTGCCAGCAGTCCGCCGGGACGACCTACGGGTGAGCAGTTCTTC	CASSPPGRPTGEQFF
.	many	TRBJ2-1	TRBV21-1	TGTGCCAGCAGGACAAACAATGAGCAGTTCTTC	CASRTNNEQFF
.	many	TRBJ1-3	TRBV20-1	TGCAGTGCTAGAGATTTCGGCTTGGGAGGAAACACCATATATTTT	CSARDFGLGGNTIYF
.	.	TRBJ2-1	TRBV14	TGTGCCAGCAGCCGCATACAGGGCTACCTTGGCGATGAGCAGTTCTTC	CASSRIQGYLGDEQFF
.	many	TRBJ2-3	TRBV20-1	TGCAGTCCTAGACTAGTCTCAGGAGATACGCAGTATTTT	CSPRLVSGDTQYF